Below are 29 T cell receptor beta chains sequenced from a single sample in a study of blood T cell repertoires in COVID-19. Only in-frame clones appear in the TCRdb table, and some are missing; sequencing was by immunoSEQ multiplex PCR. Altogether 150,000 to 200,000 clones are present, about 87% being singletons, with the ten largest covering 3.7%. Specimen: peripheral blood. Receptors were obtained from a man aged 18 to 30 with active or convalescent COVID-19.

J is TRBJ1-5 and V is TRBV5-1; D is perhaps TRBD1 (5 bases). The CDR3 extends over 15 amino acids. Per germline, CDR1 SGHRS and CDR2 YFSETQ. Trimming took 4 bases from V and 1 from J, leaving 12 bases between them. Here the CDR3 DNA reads TGCGCCAGCAGCAGCGGGACGGAGAGCAATCAGCCCCAGCATTTT. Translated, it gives CASSSGTESNQPQHF.

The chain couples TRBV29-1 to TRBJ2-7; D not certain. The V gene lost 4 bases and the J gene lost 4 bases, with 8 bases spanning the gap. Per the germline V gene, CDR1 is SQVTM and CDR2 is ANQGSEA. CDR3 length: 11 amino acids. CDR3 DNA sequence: TGCAGCGTTGTCGCGGCTTACGAGCAGTACTTC. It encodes CSVVAAYEQYF.

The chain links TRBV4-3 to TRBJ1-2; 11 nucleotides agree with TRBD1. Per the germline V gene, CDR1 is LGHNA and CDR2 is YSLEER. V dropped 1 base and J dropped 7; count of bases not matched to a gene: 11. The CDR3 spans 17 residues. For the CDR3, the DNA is TGCGCCAGCAGCCAAGGAGGTGTCGGACAGGGGGCGTTTGGCTACACCTTC. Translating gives CASSQGGVGQGAFGYTF.

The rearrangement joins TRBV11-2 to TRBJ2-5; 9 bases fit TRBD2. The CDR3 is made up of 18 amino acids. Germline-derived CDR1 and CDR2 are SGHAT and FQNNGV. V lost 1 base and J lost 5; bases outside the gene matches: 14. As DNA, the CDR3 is TGTGCCAGCAGCTTAGTATCGGTAGCGGGGGCCAGATCGGAGACCCAGTACTTC. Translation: CASSLVSVAGARSETQYF.

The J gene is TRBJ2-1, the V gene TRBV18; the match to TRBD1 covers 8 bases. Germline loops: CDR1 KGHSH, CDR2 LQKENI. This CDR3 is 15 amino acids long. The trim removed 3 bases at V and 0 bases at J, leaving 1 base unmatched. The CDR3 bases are TGTGCCAGCTCACCGACAGGGGACTCCTACAATGAGCAGTTCTTC. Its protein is CASSPTGDSYNEQFF.

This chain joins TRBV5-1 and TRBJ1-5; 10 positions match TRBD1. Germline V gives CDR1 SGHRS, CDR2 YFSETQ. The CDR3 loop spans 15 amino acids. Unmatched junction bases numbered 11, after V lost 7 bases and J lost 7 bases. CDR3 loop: CASRAGTGEGQPQHF. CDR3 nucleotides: TGCGCCAGCCGAGCTGGGACAGGGGAAGGCCAGCCCCAGCATTTT. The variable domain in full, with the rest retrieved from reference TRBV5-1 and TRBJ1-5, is KAGVTQTPRYLIKTRGQQVTLSCSPISGHRSVSWYQQTPGQGLQFLFEYFSETQRNKGNFPGRFSGRQFSNSRSEMNVSTLELGDSALYLCASRAGTGEGQPQHFGDGTRLSIL.

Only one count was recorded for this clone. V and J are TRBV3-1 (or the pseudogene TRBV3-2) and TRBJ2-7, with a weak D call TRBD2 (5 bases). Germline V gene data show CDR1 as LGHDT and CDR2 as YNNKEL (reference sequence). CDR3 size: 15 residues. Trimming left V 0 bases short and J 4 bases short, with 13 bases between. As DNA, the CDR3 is TGTGCCAGCAGCCAAGAGGGTAGGCTAGCTTACGAGCAGTACTTC. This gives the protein CASSQEGRLAYEQYF.

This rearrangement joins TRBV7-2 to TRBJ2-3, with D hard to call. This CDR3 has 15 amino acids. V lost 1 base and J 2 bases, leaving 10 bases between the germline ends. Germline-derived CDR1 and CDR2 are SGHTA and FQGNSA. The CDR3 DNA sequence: TGTGCCAGCAGCTTAGGCCTCAGTTACACAGATACGCAGTATTTT. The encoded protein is CASSLGLSYTDTQYF.

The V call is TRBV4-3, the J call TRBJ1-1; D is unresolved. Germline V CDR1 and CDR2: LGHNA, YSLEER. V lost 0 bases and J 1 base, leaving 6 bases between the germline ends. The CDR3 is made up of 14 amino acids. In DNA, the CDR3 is TGCGCCAGCAGCCAAGAAAACAGGAACACTGAAGCTTTCTTT. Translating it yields CASSQENRNTEAFF.

Here the CDR3 reads CASSYGGSANTEAFF. Written as DNA, the CDR3 is TGTGCCAGCAGTTACGGGGGCAGCGCCAACACTGAAGCTTTCTTT. The chain links TRBV6-5 to TRBJ1-1; possibly TRBD1 for D (6 bases). The CDR3 consists of 15 residues. V lost 2 bases to trimming and J lost 2 bases, with 12 bases between them. The germline V gene has CDR1 MNHEY and CDR2 SVGAGI.

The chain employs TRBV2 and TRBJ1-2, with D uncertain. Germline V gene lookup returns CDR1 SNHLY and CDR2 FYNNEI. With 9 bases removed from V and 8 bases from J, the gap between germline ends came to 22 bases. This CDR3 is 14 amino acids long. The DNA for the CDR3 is TGTGCCAGTCCGACTGGGCAGGATCAGCGGGGCTACACCTTC. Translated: CASPTGQDQRGYTF.

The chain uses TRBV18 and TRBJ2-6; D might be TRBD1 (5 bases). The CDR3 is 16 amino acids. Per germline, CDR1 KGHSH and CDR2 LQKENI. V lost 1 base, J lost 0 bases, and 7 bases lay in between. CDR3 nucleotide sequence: TGTGCCAGCTCACCACGACAGAGCTCTGGGGCCAACGTCCTGACTTTC. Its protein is CASSPRQSSGANVLTF.

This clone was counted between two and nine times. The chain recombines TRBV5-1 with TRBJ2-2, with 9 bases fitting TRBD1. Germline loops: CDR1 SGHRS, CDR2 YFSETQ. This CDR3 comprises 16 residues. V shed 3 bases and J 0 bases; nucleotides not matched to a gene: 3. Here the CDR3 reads CASSSWDRANTGELFF. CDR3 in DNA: TGCGCCAGCAGCTCGTGGGACAGGGCGAACACCGGGGAGCTGTTTTTT.

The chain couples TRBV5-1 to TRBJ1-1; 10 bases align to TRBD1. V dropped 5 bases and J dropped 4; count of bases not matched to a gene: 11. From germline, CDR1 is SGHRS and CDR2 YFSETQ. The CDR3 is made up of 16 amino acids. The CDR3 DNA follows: TGCGCCAGCAGGTCCGGGACAGGGGAGAGTTTCACTGAAGCTTTCTTT. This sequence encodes CASRSGTGESFTEAFF.

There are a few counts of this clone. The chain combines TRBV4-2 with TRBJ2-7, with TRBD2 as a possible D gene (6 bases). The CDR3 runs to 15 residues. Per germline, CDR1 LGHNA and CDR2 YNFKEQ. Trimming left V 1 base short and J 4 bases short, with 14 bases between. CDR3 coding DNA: TGTGCCAGCAGCCAAGCGGGAGATCTCGGTTACGAGCAGTACTTC. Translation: CASSQAGDLGYEQYF.

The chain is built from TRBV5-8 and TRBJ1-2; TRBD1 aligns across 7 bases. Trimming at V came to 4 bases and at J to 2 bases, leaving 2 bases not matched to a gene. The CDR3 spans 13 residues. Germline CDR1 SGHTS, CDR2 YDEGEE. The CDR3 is CASSRGQNYGYTF. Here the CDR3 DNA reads TGTGCCAGCAGCCGGGGACAGAACTATGGCTACACCTTC.

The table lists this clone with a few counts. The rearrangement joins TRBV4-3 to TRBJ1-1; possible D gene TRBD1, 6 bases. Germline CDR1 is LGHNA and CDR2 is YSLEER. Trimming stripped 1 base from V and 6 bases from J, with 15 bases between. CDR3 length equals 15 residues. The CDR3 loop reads CASSQVLGGGSEAFF. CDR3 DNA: TGCGCCAGCAGCCAAGTACTGGGGGGGGGCTCTGAAGCTTTCTTT.

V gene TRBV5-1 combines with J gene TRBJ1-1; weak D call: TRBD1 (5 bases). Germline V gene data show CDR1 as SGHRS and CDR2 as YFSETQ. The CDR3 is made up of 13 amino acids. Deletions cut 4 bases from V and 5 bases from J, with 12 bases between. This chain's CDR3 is CASSPRGGTEAFF. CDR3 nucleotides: TGCGCCAGCAGCCCTCGGGGGGGTACTGAAGCTTTCTTT.

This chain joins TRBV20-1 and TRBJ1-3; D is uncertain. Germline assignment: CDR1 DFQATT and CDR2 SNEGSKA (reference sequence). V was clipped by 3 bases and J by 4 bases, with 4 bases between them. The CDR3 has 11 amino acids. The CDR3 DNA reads TGCAGTGCTAGGAGAGGAAACACCATATATTTT. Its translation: CSARRGNTIYF.

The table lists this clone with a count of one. The CDR3 DNA reads TGTGCCAGCAGCCTCCAAAAAGGGGGCACTGAAGCTTTCTTT. Translated, it gives CASSLQKGGTEAFF. V is TRBV3-1 (or the pseudogene TRBV3-2) and J is TRBJ1-1, with D perhaps TRBD1 (6 bases). Germline lookup yields CDR1 LGHDT and CDR2 YNNKEL (reference sequence). This CDR3 has 14 amino acids. V lost 4 bases and J 4 bases, leaving 13 bases between the germline ends.

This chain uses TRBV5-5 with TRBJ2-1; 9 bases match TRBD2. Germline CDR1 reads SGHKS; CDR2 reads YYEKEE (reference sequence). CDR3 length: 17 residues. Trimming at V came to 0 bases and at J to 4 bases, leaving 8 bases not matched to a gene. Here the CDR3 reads CASSLGPGLANYNEQFF. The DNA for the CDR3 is TGTGCCAGCAGCTTGGGGCCTGGACTAGCGAATTACAATGAGCAGTTCTTC.

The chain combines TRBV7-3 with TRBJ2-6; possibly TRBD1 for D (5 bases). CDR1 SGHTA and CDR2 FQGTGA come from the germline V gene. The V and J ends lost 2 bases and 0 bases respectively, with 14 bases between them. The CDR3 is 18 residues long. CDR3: CASSLEAQGYSGANVLTF. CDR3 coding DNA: TGTGCCAGCAGCTTAGAAGCTCAGGGATACTCTGGGGCCAACGTCCTGACTTTC.

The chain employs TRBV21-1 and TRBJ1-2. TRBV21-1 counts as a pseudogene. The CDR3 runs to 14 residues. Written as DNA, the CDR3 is TGTGCCAGCAGCCAACCGGGGTTCTCATATGGCTACACCTTC. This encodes CASSQPGFSYGYTF.

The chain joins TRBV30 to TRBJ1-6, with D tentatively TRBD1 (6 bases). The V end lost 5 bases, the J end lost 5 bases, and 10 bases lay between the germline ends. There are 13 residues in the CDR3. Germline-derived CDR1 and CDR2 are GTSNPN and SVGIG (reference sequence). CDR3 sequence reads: CAWGQNNNSPLHF. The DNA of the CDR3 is TGTGCCTGGGGACAGAATAATAATTCACCCCTCCACTTT.

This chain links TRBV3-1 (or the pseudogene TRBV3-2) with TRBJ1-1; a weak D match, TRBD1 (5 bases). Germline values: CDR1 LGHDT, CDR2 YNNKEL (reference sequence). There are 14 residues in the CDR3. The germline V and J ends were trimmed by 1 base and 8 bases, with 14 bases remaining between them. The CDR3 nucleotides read TGTGCCAGCAGCCAAGCCTTTCAGGGTGGCGAAGCTTTCTTT. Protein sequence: CASSQAFQGGEAFF.

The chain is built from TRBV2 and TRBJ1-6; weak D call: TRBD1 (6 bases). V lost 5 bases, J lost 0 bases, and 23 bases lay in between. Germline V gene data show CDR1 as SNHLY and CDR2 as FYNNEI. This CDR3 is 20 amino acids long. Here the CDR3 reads CASSRQERGLMSSYNSPLHF. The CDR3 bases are TGTGCCAGCAGTCGACAGGAGCGGGGATTGATGAGCTCCTATAATTCACCCCTCCACTTT.

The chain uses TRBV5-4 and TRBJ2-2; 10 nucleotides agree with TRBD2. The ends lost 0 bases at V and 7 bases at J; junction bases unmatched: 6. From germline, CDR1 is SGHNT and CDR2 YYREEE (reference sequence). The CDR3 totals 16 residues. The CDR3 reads CASSLAVAGGIGELFF. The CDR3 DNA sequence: TGTGCCAGCAGCTTGGCGGTAGCGGGGGGCATCGGGGAGCTGTTTTTT.

CDR3 DNA: TGTGCCAGCAGCTCCGGACCAAGGGGGCAAAGTGTTTACAATGAGCAGTTCTTC. It yields the protein CASSSGPRGQSVYNEQFF. The V gene is TRBV7-2, the J gene TRBJ2-1; 7 bases agree with TRBD1. V shed 4 bases and J 4 bases; nucleotides not matched to a gene: 16. Germline V gene data show CDR1 as SGHTA and CDR2 as FQGNSA. The CDR3 loop spans 18 amino acids.

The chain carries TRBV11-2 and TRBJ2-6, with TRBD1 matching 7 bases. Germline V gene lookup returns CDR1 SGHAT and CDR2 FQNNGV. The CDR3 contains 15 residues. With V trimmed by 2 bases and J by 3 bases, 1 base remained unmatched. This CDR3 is CASSLRGHGANVLTF. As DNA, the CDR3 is TGTGCCAGCAGCTTAAGGGGGCATGGGGCCAACGTCCTGACTTTC.